The entry that follows covers one T cell receptor beta chain sequence. No antigen is known for it. Qualities for individual bases were not recorded, and no much larger clone is one base off. Participants in the prospective study were enrolled through a virtual design, were aged about 18 to 90 years, and lived in roughly 26 United States geographic areas. To assign participants to cohorts, the prospective study relied on clinical history that participants themselves reported in a screening survey and a study questionnaire. For ImmuneRACE Cohort 3, a participant was defined as recovered based on two consecutive negative NP/OP PCR tests, clearance by a healthcare professional, or resolution of symptoms. In the prospective study, mobile phlebotomists collected whole blood, serum and a nasopharyngeal or oropharyngeal swab from each participant. Over a roughly 2-month period, participants in the prospective study had the option of providing additional blood draws and questionnaires. Before DNA extraction, blood samples from the prospective study were shipped at room temperature or frozen.

This sample was included in a study of blood T cell repertoires in COVID-19 (dated by TCRdb to between 2020 and 2021). General notes on the study: The collaborator samples originated in the United States, Italy and Spain and spanned the acute and convalescent phases of COVID-19. The repertoires were released in a freely available public database meant as a resource for research on the immune response to SARS-CoV-2. Samples came from the ongoing ImmuneRACE study (first 160 participants) plus 1,254 subjects from 6 global collaborators. Where available, HLA class I and class II types were taken from metadata supplied by the sample provider and were not determined by assay-based typing. Deeply sampled blood TCRbeta repertoires from subjects exposed to, actively infected with, or recovered from COVID-19 were included in the dataset. Sample metadata almost always included a de-identified subject ID, COVID-19 status, age in years and sex. The prospective study material was composed of cDNA or gDNA derived from T cells, B-cell-depleted T cells, or PBMCs.

Overall results and qualifications from the work: How much clinical and demographic metadata was included differed by source and by participant, and the metadata was provided uncurated.

TCRbeta CDR3 regions were amplified from genomic DNA using the immunoSEQ Assay, a bias-controlled multiplex PCR. From the authors' description of their analysis: Nucleated cell counts per sample were estimated from amplification of reference gene primers within the assay. To quantify the absolute abundance of each unique TCRbeta CDR3 rearrangement, sequence reads were collapsed and filtered. For each sample, productive Simpson clonality was calculated as the square root of Simpson's diversity index over productive rearrangements. The source is immuneACCESS, and TCRdb retained only in-frame sequences with V and J called. Part of the clones is not carried over; for the studies checked, unresolved V genes explain less than half of this, and the remainder is unexplained. V and J calls plus clone size are reproduced from that table; the DNA served to infer D and trimming. This sample holds approximately 170,000 clones; around 91% were observed only once. The ten largest clones capture 0.7% to 0.9% of the sample.

Germline trimming amounts to 8 bases on V and 3 bases on J, with 11 as the count of junction bases outside the gene matches. The CDR3 has 15 amino acids, counting the end cysteine and phenylalanine. Just CDR3 DNA is preserved here, 45 bases in frame from base 1. As encoded in the germline V gene, CDR1 is MGHRA while CDR2 is YSYEKL. The sequence is built from TRBV4-1 and TRBJ1-2; 8 bases in the junction line up with TRBD1. Sequenced: PBMCs or T cells enriched from blood (not recorded which). This sequence was found in a young woman who had recovered from COVID-19. The CDR3 here reads CASSSSDRDYYGYTF. The bases read TGCGCCAGCTCCTCCTCGGACAGGGACTACTATGGCTACACCTTC.